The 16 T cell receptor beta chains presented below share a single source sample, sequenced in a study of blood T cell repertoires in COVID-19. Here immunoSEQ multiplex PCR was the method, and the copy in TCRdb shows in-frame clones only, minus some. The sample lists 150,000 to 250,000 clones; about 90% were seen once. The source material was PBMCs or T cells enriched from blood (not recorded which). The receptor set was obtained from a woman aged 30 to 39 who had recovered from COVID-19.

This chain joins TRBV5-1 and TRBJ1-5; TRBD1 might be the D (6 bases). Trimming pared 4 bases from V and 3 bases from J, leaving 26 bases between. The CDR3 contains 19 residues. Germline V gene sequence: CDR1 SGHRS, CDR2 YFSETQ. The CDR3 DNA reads TGCGCCAGCAGCCCGGGGGGGGCCCGGGACACAACCTCCAATCAGCCCCAGCATTTT. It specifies CASSPGGARDTTSNQPQHF.

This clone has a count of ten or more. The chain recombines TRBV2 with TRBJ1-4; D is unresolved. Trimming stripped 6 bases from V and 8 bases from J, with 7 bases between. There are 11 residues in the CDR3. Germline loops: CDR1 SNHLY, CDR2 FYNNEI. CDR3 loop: CASRVREKLFF. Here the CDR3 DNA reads TGTGCCAGCAGGGTTCGGGAAAAACTGTTTTTT.

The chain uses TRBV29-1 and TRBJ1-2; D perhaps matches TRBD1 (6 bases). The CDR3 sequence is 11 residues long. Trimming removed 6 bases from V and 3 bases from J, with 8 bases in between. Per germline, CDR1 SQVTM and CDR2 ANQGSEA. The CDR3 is CSVRQDYGYTF. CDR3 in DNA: TGCAGCGTGCGACAGGACTATGGCTACACCTTC.

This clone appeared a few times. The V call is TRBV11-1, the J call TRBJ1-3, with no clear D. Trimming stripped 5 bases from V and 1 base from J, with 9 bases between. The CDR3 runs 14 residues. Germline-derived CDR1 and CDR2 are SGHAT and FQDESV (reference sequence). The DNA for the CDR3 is TGTGCCAGCAGCATCGTCGGTTCTGGAAACACCATATATTTT. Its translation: CASSIVGSGNTIYF.

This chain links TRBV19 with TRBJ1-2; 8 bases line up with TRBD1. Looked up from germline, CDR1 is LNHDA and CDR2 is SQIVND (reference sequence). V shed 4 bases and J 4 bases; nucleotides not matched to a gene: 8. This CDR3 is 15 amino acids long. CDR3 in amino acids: CASSRDRSGSYGYTF. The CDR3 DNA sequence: TGTGCCAGTAGTAGGGACAGGTCGGGGAGCTATGGCTACACCTTC. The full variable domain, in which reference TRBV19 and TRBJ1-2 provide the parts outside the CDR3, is DGGITQSPKYLFRKEGQNVTLSCEQNLNHDAMYWYRQDPGQGLRLIYYSQIVNDFQKGDIAEGYSVSREKKESFPLTVTSAQKNPTAFYLCASSRDRSGSYGYTFGSGTRLTVV.

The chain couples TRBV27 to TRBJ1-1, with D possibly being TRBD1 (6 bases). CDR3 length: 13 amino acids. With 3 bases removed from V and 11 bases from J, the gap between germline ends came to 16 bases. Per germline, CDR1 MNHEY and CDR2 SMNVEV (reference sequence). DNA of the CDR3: TGTGCCAGCAGTTTTGGGACATCTCAGAACGCTTTCTTT. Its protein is CASSFGTSQNAFF.

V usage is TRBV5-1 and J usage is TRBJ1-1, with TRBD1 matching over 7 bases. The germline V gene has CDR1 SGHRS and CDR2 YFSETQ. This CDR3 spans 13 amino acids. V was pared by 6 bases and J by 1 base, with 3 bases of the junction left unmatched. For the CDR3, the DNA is TGCGCCAGCACGGGACAGCAGAACACTGAAGCTTTCTTT. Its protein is CASTGQQNTEAFF.

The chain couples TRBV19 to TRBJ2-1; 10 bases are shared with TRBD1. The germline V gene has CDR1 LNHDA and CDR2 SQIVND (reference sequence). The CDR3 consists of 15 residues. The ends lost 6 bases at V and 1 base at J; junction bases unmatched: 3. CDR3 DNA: TGTGCCAGTAGAACGGACAGGGGGTCCTACAATGAGCAGTTCTTC. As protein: CASRTDRGSYNEQFF.

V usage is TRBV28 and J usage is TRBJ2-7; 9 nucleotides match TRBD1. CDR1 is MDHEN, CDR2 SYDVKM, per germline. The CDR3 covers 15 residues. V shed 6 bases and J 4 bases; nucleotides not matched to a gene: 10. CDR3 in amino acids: CASRPRTGDIYEQYF. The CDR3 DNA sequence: TGTGCCAGCAGACCTCGGACAGGGGATATATACGAGCAGTACTTC.

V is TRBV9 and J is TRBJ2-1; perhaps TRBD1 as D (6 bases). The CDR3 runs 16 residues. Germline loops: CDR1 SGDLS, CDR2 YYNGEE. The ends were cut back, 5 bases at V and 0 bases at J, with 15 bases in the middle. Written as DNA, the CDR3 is TGTGCCAGCAGTCGGAGACAGGAGAGCTCCTACAATGAGCAGTTCTTC. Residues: CASSRRQESSYNEQFF. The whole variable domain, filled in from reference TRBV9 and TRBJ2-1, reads DSGVTQTPKHLITATGQRVTLRCSPRSGDLSVYWYQQSLDQGLQFLIQYYNGEERAKGNILERFSAQQFPDLHSELNLSSLELGDSALYFCASSRRQESSYNEQFFGPGTRLTVL.

The DNA of the CDR3 is TGTGCCAGTAGTGCCGGGACTAGCGGGCGCAATGAGCAGTTCTTC. Translation: CASSAGTSGRNEQFF. The V and J genes are TRBV19 and TRBJ2-1, with 12 bases matching TRBD2. After removal of 5 bases from V and 6 bases from J, the junction contained 5 bases not matched to a gene. In germline, CDR1 is LNHDA, CDR2 SQIVND (reference sequence). CDR3 length equals 15 residues.

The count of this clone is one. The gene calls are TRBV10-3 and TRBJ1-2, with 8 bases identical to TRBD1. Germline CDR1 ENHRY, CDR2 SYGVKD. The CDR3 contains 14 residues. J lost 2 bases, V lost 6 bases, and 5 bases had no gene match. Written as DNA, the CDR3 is TGTGCCATCAGGACGGACAGGGAGAACTATGGCTACACCTTC. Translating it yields CAIRTDRENYGYTF.

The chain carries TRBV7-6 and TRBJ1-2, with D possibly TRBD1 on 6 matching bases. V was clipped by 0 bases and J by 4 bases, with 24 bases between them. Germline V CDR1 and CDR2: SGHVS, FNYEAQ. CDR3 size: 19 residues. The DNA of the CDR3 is TGTGCCAGCAGCTTAGCGTCACAGGGCGGCACCATGGGTGGCTATGGCTACACCTTC. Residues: CASSLASQGGTMGGYGYTF.

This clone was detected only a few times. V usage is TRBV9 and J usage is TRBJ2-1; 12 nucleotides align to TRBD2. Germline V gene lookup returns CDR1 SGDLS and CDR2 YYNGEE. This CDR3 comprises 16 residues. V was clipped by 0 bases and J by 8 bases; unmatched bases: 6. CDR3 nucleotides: TGTGCCAGCAGCGTAGCCCCTAGCGGGGGGGCCTATGAGCAGTTCTTC. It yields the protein CASSVAPSGGAYEQFF.

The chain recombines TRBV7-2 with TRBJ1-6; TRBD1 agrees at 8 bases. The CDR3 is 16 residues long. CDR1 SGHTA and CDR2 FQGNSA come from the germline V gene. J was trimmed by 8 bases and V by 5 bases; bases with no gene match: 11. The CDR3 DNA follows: TGTGCCAGCAGCCCTAGCCGGACAGGGAGAGATTCACCCCTCCACTTT. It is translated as CASSPSRTGRDSPLHF.

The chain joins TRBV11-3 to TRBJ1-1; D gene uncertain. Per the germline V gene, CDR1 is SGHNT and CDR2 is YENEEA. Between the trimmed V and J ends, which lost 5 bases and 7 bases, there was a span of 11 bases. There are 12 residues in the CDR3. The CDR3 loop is CASSGLAGEAFF. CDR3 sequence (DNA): TGTGCCAGCAGCGGGTTGGCAGGTGAAGCTTTCTTT.